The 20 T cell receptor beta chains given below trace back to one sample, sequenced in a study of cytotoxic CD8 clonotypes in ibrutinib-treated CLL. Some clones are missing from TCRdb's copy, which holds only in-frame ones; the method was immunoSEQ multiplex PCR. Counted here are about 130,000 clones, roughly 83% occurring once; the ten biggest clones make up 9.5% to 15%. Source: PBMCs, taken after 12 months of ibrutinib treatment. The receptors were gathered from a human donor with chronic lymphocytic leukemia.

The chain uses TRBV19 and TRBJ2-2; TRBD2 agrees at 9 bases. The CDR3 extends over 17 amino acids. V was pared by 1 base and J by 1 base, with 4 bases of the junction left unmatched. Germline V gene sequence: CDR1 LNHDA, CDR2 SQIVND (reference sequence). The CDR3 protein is CASSIGGLAENTGELFF. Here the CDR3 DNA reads TGTGCCAGTAGTATAGGGGGACTAGCAGAGAACACCGGGGAGCTGTTTTTT.

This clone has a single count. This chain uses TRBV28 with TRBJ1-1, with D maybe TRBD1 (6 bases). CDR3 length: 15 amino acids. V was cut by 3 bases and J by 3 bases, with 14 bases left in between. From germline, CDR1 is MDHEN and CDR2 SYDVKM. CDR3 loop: CASSFQGRGDTEAFF. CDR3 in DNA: TGTGCCAGCAGTTTTCAGGGGCGCGGGGACACTGAAGCTTTCTTT.

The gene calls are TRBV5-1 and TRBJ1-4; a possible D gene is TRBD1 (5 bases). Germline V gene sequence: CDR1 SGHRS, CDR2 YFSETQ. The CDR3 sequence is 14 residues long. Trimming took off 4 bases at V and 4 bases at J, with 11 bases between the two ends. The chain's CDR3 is CASSLGENNEKLFF. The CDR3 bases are TGCGCCAGCAGCCTAGGGGAGAATAATGAAAAACTGTTTTTT.

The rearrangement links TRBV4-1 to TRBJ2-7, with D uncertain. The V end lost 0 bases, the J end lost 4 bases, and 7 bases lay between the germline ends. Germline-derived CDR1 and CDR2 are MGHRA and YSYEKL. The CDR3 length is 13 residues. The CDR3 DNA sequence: TGCGCCAGCAGCCAAGAAGTGCGGTACGAGCAGTACTTC. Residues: CASSQEVRYEQYF.

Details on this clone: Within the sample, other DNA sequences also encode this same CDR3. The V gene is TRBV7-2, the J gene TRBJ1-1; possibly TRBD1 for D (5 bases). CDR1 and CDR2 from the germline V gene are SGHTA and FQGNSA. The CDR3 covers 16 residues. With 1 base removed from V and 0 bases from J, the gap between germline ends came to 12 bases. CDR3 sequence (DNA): TGTGCCAGCAGCTTAGTGGGTCGGGGGTTGAACACTGAAGCTTTCTTT. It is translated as CASSLVGRGLNTEAFF.

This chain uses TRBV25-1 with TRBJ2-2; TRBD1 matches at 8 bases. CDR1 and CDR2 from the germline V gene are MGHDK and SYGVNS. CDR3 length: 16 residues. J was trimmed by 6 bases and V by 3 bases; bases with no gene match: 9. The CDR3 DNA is TGTGCCAGCAGTGATTCGGACAGGGAGGTATCCGGGGAGCTGTTTTTT. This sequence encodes CASSDSDREVSGELFF.

The CDR3 bases are TGCGCCAGCAGCCTCACTAGGTTTGCCGGGGAGCTGTTTTTT. Its translation: CASSLTRFAGELFF. The chain is built from TRBV4-1 and TRBJ2-2, with a tentative D call TRBD2 (5 bases). V was clipped by 4 bases and J by 6 bases, with 12 bases between them. Per germline, CDR1 MGHRA and CDR2 YSYEKL. The CDR3 is made up of 14 amino acids.

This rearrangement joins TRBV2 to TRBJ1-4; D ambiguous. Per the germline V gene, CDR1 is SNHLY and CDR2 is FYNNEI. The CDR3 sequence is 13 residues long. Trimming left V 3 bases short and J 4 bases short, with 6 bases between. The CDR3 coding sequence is TGTGCCAGCAGTGAGGGCTATAATGAAAAACTGTTTTTT. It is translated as CASSEGYNEKLFF.

CDR3 protein: CASSLTDKNTEAFF. In DNA, the CDR3 is TGCGCCAGCAGCTTAACAGATAAGAACACTGAAGCTTTCTTT. This sequence joins TRBV5-1 and TRBJ1-1; D gene unclear. V dropped 2 bases and J dropped 1 base, with 9 bases sitting between them. From germline, CDR1 is SGHRS and CDR2 YFSETQ. This CDR3 is 14 amino acids long.

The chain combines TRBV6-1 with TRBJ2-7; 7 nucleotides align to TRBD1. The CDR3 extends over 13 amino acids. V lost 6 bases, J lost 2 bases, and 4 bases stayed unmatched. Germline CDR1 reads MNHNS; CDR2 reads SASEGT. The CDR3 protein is CASSGDRPYEQYF. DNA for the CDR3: TGTGCCAGCAGCGGGGACAGACCCTACGAGCAGTACTTC.

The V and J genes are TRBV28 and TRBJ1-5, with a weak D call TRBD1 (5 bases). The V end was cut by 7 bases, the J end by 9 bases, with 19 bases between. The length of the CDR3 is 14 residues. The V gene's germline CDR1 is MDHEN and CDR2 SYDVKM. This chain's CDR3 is CASTDGTASLPQHF. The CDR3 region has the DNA TGTGCCAGCACTGATGGGACCGCTTCATTGCCCCAGCATTTT.

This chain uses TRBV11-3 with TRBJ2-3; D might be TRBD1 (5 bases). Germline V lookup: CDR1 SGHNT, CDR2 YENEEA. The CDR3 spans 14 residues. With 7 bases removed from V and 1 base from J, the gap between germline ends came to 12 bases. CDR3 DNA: TGTGCCAGCAACAGGCCCCCAGGCACAGATACGCAGTATTTT. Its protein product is CASNRPPGTDTQYF.

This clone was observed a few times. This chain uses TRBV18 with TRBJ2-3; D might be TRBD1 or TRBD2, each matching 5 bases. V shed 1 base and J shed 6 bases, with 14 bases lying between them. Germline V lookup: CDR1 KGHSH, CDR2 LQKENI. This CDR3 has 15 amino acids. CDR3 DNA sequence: TGTGCCAGCTCACCACAGGGACCGCCTCTGGATACGCAGTATTTT. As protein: CASSPQGPPLDTQYF.

The CDR3 nucleotides are TGCGCCAGCAGCGTGGCGGGAGGGGAACACAATGAGCAGTTCTTC. It translates to CASSVAGGEHNEQFF. The chain has TRBV5-1 and TRBJ2-1, with 9 bases aligning to TRBD2. This CDR3 has 15 amino acids. The V gene's germline CDR1 is SGHRS and CDR2 YFSETQ. The junction had 7 bases not matched to a gene; V was cut back by 4 bases and J by 5 bases.

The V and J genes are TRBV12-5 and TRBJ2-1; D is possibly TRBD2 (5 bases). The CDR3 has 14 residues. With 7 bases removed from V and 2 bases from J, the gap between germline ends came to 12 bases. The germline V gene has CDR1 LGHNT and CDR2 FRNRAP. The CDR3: CASAYSGAYNEQFF. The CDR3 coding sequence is TGTGCTAGTGCCTACAGCGGAGCCTACAATGAGCAGTTCTTC.

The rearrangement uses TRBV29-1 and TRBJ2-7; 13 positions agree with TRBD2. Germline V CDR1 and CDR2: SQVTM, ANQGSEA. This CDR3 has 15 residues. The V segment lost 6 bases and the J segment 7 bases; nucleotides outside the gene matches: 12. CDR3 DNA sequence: TGCAGCGTCTATGGGACTAGCGGGATCCCTCTTGAGCAGTACTTC. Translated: CSVYGTSGIPLEQYF.

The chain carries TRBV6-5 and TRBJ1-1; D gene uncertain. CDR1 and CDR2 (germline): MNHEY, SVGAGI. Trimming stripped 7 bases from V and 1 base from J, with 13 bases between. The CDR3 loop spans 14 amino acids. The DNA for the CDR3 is TGTGCCAGCATCAGGTGGAGGTCGAACACTGAAGCTTTCTTT. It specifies CASIRWRSNTEAFF.

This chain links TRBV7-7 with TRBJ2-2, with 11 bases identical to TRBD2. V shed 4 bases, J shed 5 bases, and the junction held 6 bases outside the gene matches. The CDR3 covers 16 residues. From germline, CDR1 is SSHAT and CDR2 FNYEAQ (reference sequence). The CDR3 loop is CASSSTSGISTGELFF. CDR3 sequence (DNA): TGTGCCAGCAGCTCGACTAGCGGGATATCAACCGGGGAGCTGTTTTTT.

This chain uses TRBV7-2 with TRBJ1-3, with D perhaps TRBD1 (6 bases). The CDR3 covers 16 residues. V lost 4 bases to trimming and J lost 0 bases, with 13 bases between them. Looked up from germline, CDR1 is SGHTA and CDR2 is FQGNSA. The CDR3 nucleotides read TGTGCCAGCAGCTATACGGACAGTTACTCTGGAAACACCATATATTTT. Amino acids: CASSYTDSYSGNTIYF.

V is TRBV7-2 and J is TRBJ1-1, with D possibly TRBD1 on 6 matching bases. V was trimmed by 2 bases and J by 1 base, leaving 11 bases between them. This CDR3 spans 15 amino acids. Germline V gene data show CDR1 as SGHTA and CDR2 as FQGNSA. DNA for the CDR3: TGTGCCAGCAGCTTACATTCGGGACAGAACACTGAAGCTTTCTTT. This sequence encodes CASSLHSGQNTEAFF.